This T cell receptor beta chain came from a study of T cell responses to AZD1222 COVID-19 vaccine. As for the study in general: Second doses that came at about 4 or about 12 weeks were put together.

Generated by immunoSEQ multiplex PCR, the TCRdb table keeps only in-frame clones and is missing some. This table has some 140,000 clones, 92% appearing once. Details on this clone: Antigen unknown.

Regarding the study as a whole: The reported proportion of spike-specific TCRs targeting unmutated variant regions was nearly half.

The sequence was collected from an adult in good health. The sequencing here drew on peripheral blood, taken on day 0 of AZD1222 vaccination.

CDR3 residues: CASSPPARQSNSPLHF. The CDR3 region has the DNA TGTGCCAGCAGCCCACCGGCTCGCCAGAGCAATTCACCCCTCCACTTT. The rearrangement joins TRBV7-9 to TRBJ1-6; D remains ambiguous. The ends were cut back, 5 bases at V and 7 bases at J, with 18 bases in the middle. The CDR3 spans 16 residues. CDR1 is SEHNR, CDR2 FQNEAQ, per germline (reference sequence).